The present T cell receptor (beta chain) was sequenced within a study of blood T cells in healthy people across ages. General study results and limits: Correlation between TCR beta diversity and naive T cell percentage was strong. No one knew whether donors had CMV, which possibly confounded expanded clonotype changes.

In this sample, this clonotype turned up a few times. The antigen is not known. The germline V gene encodes CDR1 LNHNV and CDR2 YYDKDF (reference sequence). Trimming stripped 8 bases from V and 0 bases from J, with 12 bases between. CDR3 length: 14 amino acids. Combining a sample-barcoded 5' primer with a J-beta primer mix, a second PCR ran for about 7 to 12 cycles. Through a template-switch adaptor with 12 random nucleotides, each cDNA molecule received a tag. TCRdb independently ran MiXCR on the 5' RACE reads; one entry per CDR3 protein. The table includes 1.5 million to 1.8 million distinct CDR3 sequences, 35% to 45% detected once.

Sequencing used blood. J is TRBJ2-3 and V is TRBV15, with D unresolved. This TCR was sampled from a woman under 30 in good health. In DNA form, the CDR3 reads TGTGCCACCCGAGATGTGAGTAGCACAGATACGCAGTATTTT. This encodes CATRDVSSTDTQYF.